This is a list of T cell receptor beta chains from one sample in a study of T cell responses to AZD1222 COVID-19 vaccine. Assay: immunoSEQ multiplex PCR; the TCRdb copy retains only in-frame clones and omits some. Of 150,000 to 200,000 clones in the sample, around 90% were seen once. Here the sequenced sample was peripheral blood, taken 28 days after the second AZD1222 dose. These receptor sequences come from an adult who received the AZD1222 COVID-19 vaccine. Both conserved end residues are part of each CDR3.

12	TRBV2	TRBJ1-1	CASIPWRTEAFF
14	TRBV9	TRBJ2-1	CASSVSGSYNEQFF
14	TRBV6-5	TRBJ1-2	CASSYGSSRYGYTF
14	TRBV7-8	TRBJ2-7	CASSLGHRSYEQYF
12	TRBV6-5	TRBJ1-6	CASEGNNSPLHF
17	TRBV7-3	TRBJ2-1	CASSLNPPGTSGNEQFF
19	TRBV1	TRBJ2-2	CTSSRRASGGPTGTGELFF
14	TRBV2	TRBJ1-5	CASSEAQGPQPQHF
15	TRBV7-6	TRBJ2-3	CASSSSGGVSDTQYF
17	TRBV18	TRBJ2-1	CASSSQQGAGSYNEQFF
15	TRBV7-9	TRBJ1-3	CASSFGDSSGNTIYF